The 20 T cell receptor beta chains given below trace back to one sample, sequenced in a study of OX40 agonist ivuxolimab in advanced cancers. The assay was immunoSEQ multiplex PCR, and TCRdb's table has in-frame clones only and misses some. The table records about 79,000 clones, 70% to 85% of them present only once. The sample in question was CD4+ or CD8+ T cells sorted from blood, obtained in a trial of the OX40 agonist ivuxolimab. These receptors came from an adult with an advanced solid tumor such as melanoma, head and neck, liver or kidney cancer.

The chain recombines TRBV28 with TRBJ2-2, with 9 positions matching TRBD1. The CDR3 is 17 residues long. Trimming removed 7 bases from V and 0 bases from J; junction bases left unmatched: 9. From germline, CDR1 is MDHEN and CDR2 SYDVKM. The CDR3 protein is CASKWDRVISNTGELFF. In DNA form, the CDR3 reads TGTGCCAGCAAGTGGGACAGGGTCATTTCGAACACCGGGGAGCTGTTTTTT.

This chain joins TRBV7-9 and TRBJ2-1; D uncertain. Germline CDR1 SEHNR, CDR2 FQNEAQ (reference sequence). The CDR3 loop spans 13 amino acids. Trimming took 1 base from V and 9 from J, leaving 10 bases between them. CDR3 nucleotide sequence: TGTGCCAGCAGCTTAGTAACCTGGGGTGAGCAGTTCTTC. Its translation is CASSLVTWGEQFF.

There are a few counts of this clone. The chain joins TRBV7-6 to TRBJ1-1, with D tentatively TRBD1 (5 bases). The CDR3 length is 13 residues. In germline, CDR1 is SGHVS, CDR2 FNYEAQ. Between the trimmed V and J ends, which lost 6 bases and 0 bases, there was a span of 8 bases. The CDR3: CASSRQLNTEAFF. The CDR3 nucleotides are TGTGCCAGCAGTAGACAGTTGAACACTGAAGCTTTCTTT.

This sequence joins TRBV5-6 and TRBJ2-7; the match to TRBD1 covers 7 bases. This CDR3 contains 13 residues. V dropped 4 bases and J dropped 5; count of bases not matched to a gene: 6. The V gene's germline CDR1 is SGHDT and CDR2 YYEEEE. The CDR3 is CASSTGTVNEQYF. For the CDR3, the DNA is TGTGCCAGCAGCACCGGGACAGTCAACGAGCAGTACTTC.

CDR3 in DNA: TGTGCCACCAGCCGGGGCAGCTCCTACGAGCAGTACTTC. It codes for CATSRGSSYEQYF. This rearrangement joins TRBV15 to TRBJ2-7; the D call may be TRBD1 or TRBD2 (5 bases each). The CDR3 is made up of 13 amino acids. V shed 5 bases and J shed 0 bases, with 8 bases lying between them. Germline lookup yields CDR1 LNHNV and CDR2 YYDKDF (reference sequence). Full variable domain (remainder filled in from reference TRBV15 and TRBJ2-7): DAMVIQNPRYQVTQFGKPVTLSCSQTLNHNVMYWYQQKSSQAPKLLFHYYDKDFNNEADTPDNFQSRRPNTSFCFLDIRSPGLGDTAMYLCATSRGSSYEQYFGPGTRLTVT.

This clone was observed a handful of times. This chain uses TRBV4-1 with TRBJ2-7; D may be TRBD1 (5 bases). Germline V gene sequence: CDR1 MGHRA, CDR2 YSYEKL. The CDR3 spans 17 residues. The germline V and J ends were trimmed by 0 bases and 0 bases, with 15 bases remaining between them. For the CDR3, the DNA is TGCGCCAGCAGCCAAGATTTCGACAGTCCTAGCTCCTACGAGCAGTACTTC. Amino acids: CASSQDFDSPSSYEQYF.

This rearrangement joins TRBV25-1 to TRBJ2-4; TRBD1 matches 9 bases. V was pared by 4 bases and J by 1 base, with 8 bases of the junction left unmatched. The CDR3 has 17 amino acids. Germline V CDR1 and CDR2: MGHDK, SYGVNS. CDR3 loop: CASSVGTGGFAKNIQYF. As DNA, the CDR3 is TGTGCCAGCAGTGTTGGCACAGGGGGCTTTGCCAAAAACATTCAGTACTTC.

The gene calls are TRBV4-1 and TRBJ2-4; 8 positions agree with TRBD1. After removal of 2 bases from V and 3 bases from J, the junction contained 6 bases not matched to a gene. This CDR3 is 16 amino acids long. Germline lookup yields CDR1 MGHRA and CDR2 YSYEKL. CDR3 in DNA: TGCGCCAGCAGCCAACCCGGGACAGGCTACAAAAACATTCAGTACTTC. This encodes CASSQPGTGYKNIQYF.

The CDR3 DNA follows: TGTGCCAGCAGGGACGCGGGACAGGGCCTCCTTGAAGCTTTCTTT. This codes for CASRDAGQGLLEAFF. The rearrangement links TRBV25-1 to TRBJ1-1; TRBD1 agrees at 9 bases. Germline values: CDR1 MGHDK, CDR2 SYGVNS. V trimming: 6 bases; J trimming: 7 bases; junction bases outside the gene matches: 12. This CDR3 is 15 amino acids long.

The CDR3 coding sequence is TGTGCTAGTGGTAGGACAGGGAGTCTTGAAAAACTGTTTTTT. It translates to CASGRTGSLEKLFF. The V and J genes are TRBV12-5 and TRBJ1-4, with TRBD1 matching over 8 bases. Germline V gene lookup returns CDR1 LGHNT and CDR2 FRNRAP. With V trimmed by 5 bases and J by 7 bases, 6 bases remained unmatched. The CDR3 spans 14 residues.

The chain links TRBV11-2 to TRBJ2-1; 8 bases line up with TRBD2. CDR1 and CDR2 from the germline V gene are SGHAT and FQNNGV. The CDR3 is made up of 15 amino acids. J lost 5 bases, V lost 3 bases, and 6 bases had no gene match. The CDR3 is CASSLPAGVHNEQFF. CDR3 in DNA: TGTGCCAGCAGCTTGCCAGCGGGAGTCCACAATGAGCAGTTCTTC.

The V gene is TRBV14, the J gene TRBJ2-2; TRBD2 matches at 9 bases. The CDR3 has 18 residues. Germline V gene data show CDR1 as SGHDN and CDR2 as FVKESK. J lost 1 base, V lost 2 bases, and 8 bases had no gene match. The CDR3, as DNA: TGTGCCAGCAGCCAATTAGCTAGCGGGATTTGGAACACCGGGGAGCTGTTTTTT. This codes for CASSQLASGIWNTGELFF.

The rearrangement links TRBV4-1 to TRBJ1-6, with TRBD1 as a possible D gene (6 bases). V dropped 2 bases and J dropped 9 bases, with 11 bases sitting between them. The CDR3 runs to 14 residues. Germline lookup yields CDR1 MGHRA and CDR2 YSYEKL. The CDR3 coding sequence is TGCGCCAGCAGCCAATGGGGGGCAATTTCACCCCTCCACTTT. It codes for CASSQWGAISPLHF.

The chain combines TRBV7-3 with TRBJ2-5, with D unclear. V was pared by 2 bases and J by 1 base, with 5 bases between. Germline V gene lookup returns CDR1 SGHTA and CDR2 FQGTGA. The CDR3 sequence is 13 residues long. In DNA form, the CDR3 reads TGTGCCAGCAGCTTATTCCCCCAAGAGACCCAGTACTTC. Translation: CASSLFPQETQYF.

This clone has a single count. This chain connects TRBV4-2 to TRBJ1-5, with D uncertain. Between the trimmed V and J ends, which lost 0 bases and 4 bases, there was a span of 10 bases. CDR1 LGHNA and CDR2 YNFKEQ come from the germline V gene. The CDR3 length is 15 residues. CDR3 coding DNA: TGTGCCAGCAGCCAAGATACGGGCCCTAATCAGCCCCAGCATTTT. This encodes CASSQDTGPNQPQHF.

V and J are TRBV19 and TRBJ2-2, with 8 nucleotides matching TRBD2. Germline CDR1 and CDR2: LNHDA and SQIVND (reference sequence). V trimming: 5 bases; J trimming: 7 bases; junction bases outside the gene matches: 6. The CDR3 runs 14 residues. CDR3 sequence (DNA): TGTGCCAGTAGTGTGACGGGAGGGATCGGGGAGCTGTTTTTT. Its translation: CASSVTGGIGELFF.

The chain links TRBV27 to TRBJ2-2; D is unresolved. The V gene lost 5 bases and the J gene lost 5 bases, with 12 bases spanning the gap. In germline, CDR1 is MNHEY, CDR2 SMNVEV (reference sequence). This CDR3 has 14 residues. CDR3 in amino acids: CASSPGRFTGELFF. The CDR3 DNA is TGTGCCAGCAGTCCTGGACGGTTTACCGGGGAGCTGTTTTTT.

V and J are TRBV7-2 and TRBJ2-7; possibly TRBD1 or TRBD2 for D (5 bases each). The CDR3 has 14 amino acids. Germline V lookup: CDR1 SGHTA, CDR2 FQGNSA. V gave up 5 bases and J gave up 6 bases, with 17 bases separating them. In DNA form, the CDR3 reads TGTGCCAGCAGCCCCTCCGGGGTGGGGGTCGAGCAGTACTTC. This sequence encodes CASSPSGVGVEQYF.

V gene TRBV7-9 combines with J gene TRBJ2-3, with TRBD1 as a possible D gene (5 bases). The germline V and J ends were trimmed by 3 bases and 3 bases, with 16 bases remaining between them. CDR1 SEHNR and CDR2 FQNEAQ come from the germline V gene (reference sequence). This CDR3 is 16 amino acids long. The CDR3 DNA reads TGTGCCAGCAGCTTTTCAGGGTTTGGGGAAACAGATACGCAGTATTTT. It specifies CASSFSGFGETDTQYF. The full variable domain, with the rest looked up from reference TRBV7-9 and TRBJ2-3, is DTGVSQNPRHKITKRGQNVTFRCDPISEHNRLYWYRQTLGQGPEFLTYFQNEAQLEKSRLLSDRFSAERPKGSFSTLEIQRTEQGDSAMYLCASSFSGFGETDTQYFGPGTRLTVL.

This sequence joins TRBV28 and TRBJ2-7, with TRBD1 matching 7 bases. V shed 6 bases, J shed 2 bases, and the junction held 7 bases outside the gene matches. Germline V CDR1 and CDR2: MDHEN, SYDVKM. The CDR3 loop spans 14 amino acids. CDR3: CASRQGTATYEQYF. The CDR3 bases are TGTGCCAGCAGACAAGGGACAGCTACCTACGAGCAGTACTTC.